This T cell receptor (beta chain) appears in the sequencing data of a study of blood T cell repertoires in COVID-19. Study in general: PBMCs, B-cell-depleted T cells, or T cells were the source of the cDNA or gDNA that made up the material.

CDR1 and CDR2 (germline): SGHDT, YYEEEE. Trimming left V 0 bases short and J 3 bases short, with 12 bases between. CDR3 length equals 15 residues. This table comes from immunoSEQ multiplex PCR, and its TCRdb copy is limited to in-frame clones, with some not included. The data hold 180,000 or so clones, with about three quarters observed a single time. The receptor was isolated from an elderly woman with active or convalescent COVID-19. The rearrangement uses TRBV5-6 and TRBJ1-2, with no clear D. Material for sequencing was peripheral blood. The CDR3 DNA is TGTGCCAGCAGCTTGGTGTGGGCAGAAGACTATGGCTACACCTTC. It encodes CASSLVWAEDYGYTF.